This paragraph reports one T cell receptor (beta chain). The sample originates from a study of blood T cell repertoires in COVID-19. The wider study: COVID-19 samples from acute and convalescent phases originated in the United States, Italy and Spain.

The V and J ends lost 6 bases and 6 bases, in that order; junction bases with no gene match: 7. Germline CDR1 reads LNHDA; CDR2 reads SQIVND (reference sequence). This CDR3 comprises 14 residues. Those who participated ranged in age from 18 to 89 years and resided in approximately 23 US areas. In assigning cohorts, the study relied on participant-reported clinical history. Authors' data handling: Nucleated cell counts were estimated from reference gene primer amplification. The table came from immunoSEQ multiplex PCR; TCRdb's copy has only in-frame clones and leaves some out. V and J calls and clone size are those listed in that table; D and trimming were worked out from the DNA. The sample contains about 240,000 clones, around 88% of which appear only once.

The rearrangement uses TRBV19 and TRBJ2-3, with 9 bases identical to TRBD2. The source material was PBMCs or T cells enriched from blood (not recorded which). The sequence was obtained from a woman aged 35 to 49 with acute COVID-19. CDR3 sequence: CASSLAGPLDTQYF. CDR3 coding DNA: TGTGCCAGTAGCCTAGCGGGACCATTGGATACGCAGTATTTT.